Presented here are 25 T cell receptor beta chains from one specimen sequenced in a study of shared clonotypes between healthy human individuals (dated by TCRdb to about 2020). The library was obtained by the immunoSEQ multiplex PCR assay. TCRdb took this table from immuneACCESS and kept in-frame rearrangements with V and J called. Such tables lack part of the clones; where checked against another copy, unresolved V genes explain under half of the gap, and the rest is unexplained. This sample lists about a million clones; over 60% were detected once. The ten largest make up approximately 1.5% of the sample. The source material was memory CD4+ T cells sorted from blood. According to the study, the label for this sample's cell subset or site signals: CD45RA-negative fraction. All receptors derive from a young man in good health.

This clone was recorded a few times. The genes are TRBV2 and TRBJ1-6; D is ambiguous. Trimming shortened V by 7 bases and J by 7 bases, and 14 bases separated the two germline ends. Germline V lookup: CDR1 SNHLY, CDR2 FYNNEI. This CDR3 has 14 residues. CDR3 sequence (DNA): TGTGCCAGCAAGCTCGGGCAGAACAATTCACCCCTCCACTTT. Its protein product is CASKLGQNNSPLHF.

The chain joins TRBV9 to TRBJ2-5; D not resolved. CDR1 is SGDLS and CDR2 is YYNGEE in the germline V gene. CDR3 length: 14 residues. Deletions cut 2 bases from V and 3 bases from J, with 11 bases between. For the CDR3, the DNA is TGTGCCAGCAGCGTGGAGTGGAGAAAAGAGACCCAGTACTTC. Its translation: CASSVEWRKETQYF. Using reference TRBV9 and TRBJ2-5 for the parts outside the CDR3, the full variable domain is DSGVTQTPKHLITATGQRVTLRCSPRSGDLSVYWYQQSLDQGLQFLIQYYNGEERAKGNILERFSAQQFPDLHSELNLSSLELGDSALYFCASSVEWRKETQYFGPGTRLLVL.

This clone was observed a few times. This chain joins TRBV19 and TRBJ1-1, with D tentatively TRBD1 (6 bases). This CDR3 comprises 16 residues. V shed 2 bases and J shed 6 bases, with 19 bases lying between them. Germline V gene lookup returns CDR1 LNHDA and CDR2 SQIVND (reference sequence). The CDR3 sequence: CASSIIRGPRQAEAFF. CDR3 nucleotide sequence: TGTGCCAGTAGTATAATCCGGGGGCCCAGGCAGGCTGAAGCTTTCTTT.

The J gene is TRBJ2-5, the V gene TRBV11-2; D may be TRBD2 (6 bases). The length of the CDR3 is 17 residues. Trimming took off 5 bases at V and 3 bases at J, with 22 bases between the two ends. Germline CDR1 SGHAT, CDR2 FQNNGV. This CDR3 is CASSPSPGTGSKETQYF. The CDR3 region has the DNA TGTGCCAGCAGCCCCAGTCCGGGGACTGGGTCCAAAGAGACCCAGTACTTC.

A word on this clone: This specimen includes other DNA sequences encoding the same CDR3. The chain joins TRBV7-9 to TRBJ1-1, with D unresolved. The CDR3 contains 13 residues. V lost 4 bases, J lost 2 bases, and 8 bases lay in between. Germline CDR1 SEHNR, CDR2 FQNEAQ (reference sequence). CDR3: CASSSPANTEAFF. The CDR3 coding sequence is TGTGCCAGCAGCTCGCCAGCTAACACTGAAGCTTTCTTT.

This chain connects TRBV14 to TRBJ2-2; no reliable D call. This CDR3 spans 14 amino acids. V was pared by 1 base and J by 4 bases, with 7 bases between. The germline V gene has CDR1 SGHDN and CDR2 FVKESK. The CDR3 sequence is CASSQVLFTGELFF. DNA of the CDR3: TGTGCCAGCAGCCAAGTACTGTTCACCGGGGAGCTGTTTTTT.

The CDR3 reads CASSRDTAGTNSPLHF. The CDR3, as DNA: TGTGCCAGCAGCCGTGACACCGCAGGGACTAATTCACCCCTCCACTTT. The chain combines TRBV9 with TRBJ1-6, with a weak D call TRBD1 (5 bases). In germline, CDR1 is SGDLS, CDR2 YYNGEE. The V and J ends lost 4 bases and 6 bases respectively, with 17 bases between them. The CDR3 consists of 16 residues. The full variable domain, completed using reference TRBV9 and TRBJ1-6, is DSGVTQTPKHLITATGQRVTLRCSPRSGDLSVYWYQQSLDQGLQFLIQYYNGEERAKGNILERFSAQQFPDLHSELNLSSLELGDSALYFCASSRDTAGTNSPLHFGNGTRLTVT.

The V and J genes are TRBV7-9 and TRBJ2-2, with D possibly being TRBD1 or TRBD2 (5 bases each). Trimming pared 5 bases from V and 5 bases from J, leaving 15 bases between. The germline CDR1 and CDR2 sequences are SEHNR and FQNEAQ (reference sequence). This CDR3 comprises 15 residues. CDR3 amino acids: CASSLGTPGTGELFF. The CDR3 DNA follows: TGTGCCAGCAGCCTCGGGACCCCCGGTACCGGGGAGCTGTTTTTT.

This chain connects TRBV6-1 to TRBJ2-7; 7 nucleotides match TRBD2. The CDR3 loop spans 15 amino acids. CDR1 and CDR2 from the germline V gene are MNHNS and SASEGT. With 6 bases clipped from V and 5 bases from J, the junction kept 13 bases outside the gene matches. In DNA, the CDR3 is TGTGCCAGCAGCGAGAGGGGCGGGAGTCACCACGAGCAGTACTTC. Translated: CASSERGGSHHEQYF.

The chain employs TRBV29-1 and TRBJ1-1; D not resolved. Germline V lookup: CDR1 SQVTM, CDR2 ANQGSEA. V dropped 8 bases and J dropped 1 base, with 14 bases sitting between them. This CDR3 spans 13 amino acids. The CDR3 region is CSLQPRKNTEAFF. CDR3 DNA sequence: TGCAGCCTCCAGCCGAGGAAGAACACTGAAGCTTTCTTT.

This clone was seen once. CDR3 sequence (DNA): TGTGCCAGCAAGCCCGTGAGCGCCTCCTACGAGCAGTACTTC. Its protein is CASKPVSASYEQYF. The chain is built from TRBV28 and TRBJ2-7; unclear D gene. CDR3 length equals 14 residues. Germline values: CDR1 MDHEN, CDR2 SYDVKM. Between the trimmed V and J ends, which lost 7 bases and 0 bases, there was a span of 13 bases. Full variable domain (remainder filled in from reference TRBV28 and TRBJ2-7): DVKVTQSSRYLVKRTGEKVFLECVQDMDHENMFWYRQDPGLGLRLIYFSYDVKMKEKGDIPEGYSVSREKKERFSLILESASTNQTSMYLCASKPVSASYEQYFGPGTRLTVT.

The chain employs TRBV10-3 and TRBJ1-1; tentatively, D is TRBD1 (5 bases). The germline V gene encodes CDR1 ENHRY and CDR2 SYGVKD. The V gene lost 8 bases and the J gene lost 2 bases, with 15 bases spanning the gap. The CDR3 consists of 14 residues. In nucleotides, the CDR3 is TGTGCCATCGCTTCCAAGACAGCAAACACTGAAGCTTTCTTT. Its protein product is CAIASKTANTEAFF.

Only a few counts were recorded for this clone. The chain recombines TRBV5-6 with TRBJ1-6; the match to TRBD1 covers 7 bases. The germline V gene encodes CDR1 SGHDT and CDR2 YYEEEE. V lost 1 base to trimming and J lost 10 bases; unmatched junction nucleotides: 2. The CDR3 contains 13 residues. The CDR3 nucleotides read TGTGCCAGCAGCTTGAACAGGGGATCACCCCTCCACTTT. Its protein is CASSLNRGSPLHF.

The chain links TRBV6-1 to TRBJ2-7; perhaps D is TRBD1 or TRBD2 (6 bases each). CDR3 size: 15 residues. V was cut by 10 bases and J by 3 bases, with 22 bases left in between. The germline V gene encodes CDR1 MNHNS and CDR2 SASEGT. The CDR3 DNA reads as TGTGCCACCCAACTCGGAGGGGGGCCAGTCTACGAGCAGTACTTC. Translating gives CATQLGGGPVYEQYF.

CDR3 DNA sequence: TGTGCCACCCCGGGGGGGGGCTACACCTTC. As protein: CATPGGGYTF. The chain uses TRBV6-5 and TRBJ1-2; D might be TRBD1 (5 bases). V lost 10 bases to trimming and J lost 8 bases, with 11 bases between them. Germline CDR1 reads MNHEY; CDR2 reads SVGAGI. The CDR3 is made up of 10 amino acids.

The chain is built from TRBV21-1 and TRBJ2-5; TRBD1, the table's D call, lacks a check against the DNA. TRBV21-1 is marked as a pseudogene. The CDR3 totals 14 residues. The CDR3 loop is CASRPTGGEETQYF. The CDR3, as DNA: TGTGCCAGCAGACCCACAGGGGGCGAAGAGACCCAGTACTTC.

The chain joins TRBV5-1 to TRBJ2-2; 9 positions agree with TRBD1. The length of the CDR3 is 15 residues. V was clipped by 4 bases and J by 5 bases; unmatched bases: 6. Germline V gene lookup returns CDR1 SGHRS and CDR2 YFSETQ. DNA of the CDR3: TGCGCCAGCAGCCAAGGGGACAGGGCTACCGGGGAGCTGTTTTTT. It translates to CASSQGDRATGELFF. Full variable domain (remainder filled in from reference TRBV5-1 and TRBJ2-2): KAGVTQTPRYLIKTRGQQVTLSCSPISGHRSVSWYQQTPGQGLQFLFEYFSETQRNKGNFPGRFSGRQFSNSRSEMNVSTLELGDSALYLCASSQGDRATGELFFGEGSRLTVL.

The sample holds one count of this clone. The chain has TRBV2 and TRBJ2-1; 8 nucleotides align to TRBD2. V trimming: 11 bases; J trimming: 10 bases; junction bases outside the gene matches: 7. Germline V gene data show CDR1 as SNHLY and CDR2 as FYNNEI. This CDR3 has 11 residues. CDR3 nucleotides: TGTGCCGGGGGACTAGACCGCGAGCAGTTCTTC. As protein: CAGGLDREQFF.

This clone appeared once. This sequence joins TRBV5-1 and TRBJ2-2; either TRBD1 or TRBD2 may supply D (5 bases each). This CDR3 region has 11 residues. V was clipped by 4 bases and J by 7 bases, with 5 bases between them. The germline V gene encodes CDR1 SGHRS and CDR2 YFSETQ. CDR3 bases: TGCGCCAGCAGCGGGGGCGGGGAGCTGTTTTTT. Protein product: CASSGGGELFF.

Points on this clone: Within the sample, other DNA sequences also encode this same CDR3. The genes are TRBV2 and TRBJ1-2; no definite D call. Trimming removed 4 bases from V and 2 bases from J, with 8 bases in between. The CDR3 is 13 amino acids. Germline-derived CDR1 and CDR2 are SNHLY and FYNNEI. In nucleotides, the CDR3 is TGTGCCAGCAGTGTCGGGTTGAACTATGGCTACACCTTC. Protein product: CASSVGLNYGYTF.

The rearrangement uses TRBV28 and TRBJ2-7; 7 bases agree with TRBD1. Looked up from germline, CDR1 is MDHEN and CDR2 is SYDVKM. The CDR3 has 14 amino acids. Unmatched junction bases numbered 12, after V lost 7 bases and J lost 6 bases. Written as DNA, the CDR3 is TGTGCCAGCACCAGGTCAGGGGGTGTTCGCGAGCAGTACTTC. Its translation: CASTRSGGVREQYF.

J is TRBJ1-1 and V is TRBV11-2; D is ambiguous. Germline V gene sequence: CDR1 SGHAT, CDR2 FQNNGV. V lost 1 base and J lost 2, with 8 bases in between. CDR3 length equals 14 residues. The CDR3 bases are TGTGCCAGCAGCTTAGGGGCGGATAACACTGAAGCTTTCTTT. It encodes CASSLGADNTEAFF.

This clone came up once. The CDR3 nucleotides are TGTGCCAGCAGCACACGAACCGACATCAGGGTGGGCACTGAAGCTTTCTTT. It yields the protein CASSTRTDIRVGTEAFF. This chain joins TRBV11-2 and TRBJ1-1, with a possible D match to TRBD1 (5 bases). The germline CDR1 and CDR2 sequences are SGHAT and FQNNGV. Trimming removed 5 bases at V and 4 bases at J, with 23 bases between. This CDR3 has 17 amino acids.

CDR3 sequence: CAWSQDSTEAFF. The CDR3 DNA follows: TGTGCCTGGAGTCAGGACAGCACTGAAGCTTTCTTT. The chain is built from TRBV30 and TRBJ1-1, with D possibly matching TRBD1 (6 bases). V was cut by 2 bases and J by 4 bases, with 8 bases left in between. CDR3 length: 12 amino acids. Looked up from germline, CDR1 is GTSNPN and CDR2 is SVGIG (reference sequence).

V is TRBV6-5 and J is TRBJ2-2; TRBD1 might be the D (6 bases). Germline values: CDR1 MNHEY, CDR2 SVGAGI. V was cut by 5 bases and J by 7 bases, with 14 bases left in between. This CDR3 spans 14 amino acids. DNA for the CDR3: TGTGCCAGCAGTCCCGACAGGCGATTCGGGGAGCTGTTTTTT. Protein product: CASSPDRRFGELFF.